The 25 T cell receptor beta chains in this list originate from one sample, sequenced in a study of CD8+ T cells in alopecia areata. In each case, RNA was isolated and then reverse transcribed into cDNA as the sequencing template. The table came from immunoSEQ multiplex PCR; TCRdb's copy has only in-frame clones and leaves some out. Of under 150,000 clones listed, less than 65% are singletons. Sequenced material: CD8+ T cells sorted from blood. The source of these receptors is a human donor in good health.

V gene TRBV27 combines with J gene TRBJ1-2; unclear D gene. The germline V and J ends were trimmed by 7 bases and 8 bases, with 11 bases remaining between them. CDR3 length: 11 residues. The germline gives CDR1 MNHEY, CDR2 SMNVEV (reference sequence). The CDR3 DNA reads TGTGCCAGCAAGGACCCCTCGGGCTACACCTTC. This codes for CASKDPSGYTF.

The V gene is TRBV29-1, the J gene TRBJ2-5, with D perhaps matching TRBD2 (5 bases). Looked up from germline, CDR1 is SQVTM and CDR2 is ANQGSEA. Trimming shortened V by 7 bases and J by 5 bases, and 11 bases separated the two germline ends. The CDR3 spans 11 residues. This CDR3 reads CSGRDYETQYF. DNA for the CDR3: TGCAGCGGTCGGGATTACGAGACCCAGTACTTC.

As concerns this clone: One end of the junction does not line up with germline, which may come from a read error. The DNA for the CDR3 is TGTGCTAGCAGCTACGGACTGTCGGGCACCGGGGAGCTGTTTTTT. Translation gives CASSYGLSGTGELFF. The V and J genes are TRBV7-7 and TRBJ2-2; possibly TRBD2 for D (5 bases). The CDR3 spans 15 residues. The germline CDR1 and CDR2 sequences are SSHAT and FNYEAQ (reference sequence).

V is TRBV11-2 and J is TRBJ1-1; D perhaps matches TRBD1 (5 bases). With 4 bases removed from V and 1 base from J, the gap between germline ends came to 10 bases. Germline lookup yields CDR1 SGHAT and CDR2 FQNNGV. CDR3 size: 14 residues. The CDR3 is CASSSGQWNTEAFF. As DNA, the CDR3 is TGTGCCAGCAGCTCTGGACAATGGAACACTGAAGCTTTCTTT. Based on the CDR3 plus reference TRBV11-2 and TRBJ1-1, the full variable domain is EAGVAQSPRYKIIEKRQSVAFWCNPISGHATLYWYQQILGQGPKLLIQFQNNGVVDDSQLPKDRFSAERLKGVDSTLKIQPAKLEDSAVYLCASSSGQWNTEAFFGQGTRLTVV.

The chain recombines TRBV7-3 with TRBJ1-1, with D tentatively TRBD1 (6 bases). The germline V gene has CDR1 SGHTA and CDR2 FQGTGA. V dropped 5 bases and J dropped 1 base, with 17 bases sitting between them. The CDR3 contains 16 residues. CDR3 amino acids: CASSPTGHLGNTEAFF. For the CDR3, the DNA is TGTGCCAGCAGCCCGACGGGACACCTGGGGAACACTGAAGCTTTCTTT.

Only a few counts were recorded for this clone. The rearrangement joins TRBV4-1 to TRBJ2-7, with D perhaps TRBD1 (6 bases). The CDR3 runs to 15 residues. From germline, CDR1 is MGHRA and CDR2 YSYEKL. Deletions cut 4 bases from V and 0 bases from J, with 13 bases between. The CDR3 region is CASSLTRQASYEQYF. The CDR3 nucleotides are TGCGCCAGCAGCCTCACCCGACAGGCCTCCTACGAGCAGTACTTC.

V gene TRBV7-6 combines with J gene TRBJ2-2; 7 bases are a match to TRBD1. Germline loops: CDR1 SGHVS, CDR2 FNYEAQ. The CDR3 is made up of 17 amino acids. The ends lost 5 bases at V and 5 bases at J; junction bases unmatched: 14. For the CDR3, the DNA is TGTGCCAGCAGCGGTCGACAGGGATTGATACGGACCGGGGAGCTGTTTTTT. Encoded protein: CASSGRQGLIRTGELFF.

The chain recombines TRBV5-6 with TRBJ2-3, with 7 positions matching TRBD2. V shed 4 bases and J 0 bases; nucleotides not matched to a gene: 11. The CDR3 runs 17 residues. Per germline, CDR1 SGHDT and CDR2 YYEEEE. CDR3 loop: CASSPAHRGVSTDTQYF. For the CDR3, the DNA is TGTGCCAGCAGCCCCGCTCATCGGGGGGTGAGCACAGATACGCAGTATTTT.

This rearrangement joins TRBV5-1 to TRBJ2-1; TRBD1 is a possible D gene (6 bases). This CDR3 is 15 amino acids long. Germline V gene data show CDR1 as SGHRS and CDR2 as YFSETQ. V gave up 1 base and J gave up 4 bases, with 12 bases separating them. CDR3 residues: CASSLSQGSYNEQFF. CDR3 nucleotides: TGCGCCAGCAGCTTGTCGCAGGGGTCGTACAATGAGCAGTTCTTC.

V usage is TRBV10-3 and J usage is TRBJ2-2; 14 nucleotides line up with TRBD2. V lost 10 bases, J lost 1 base, and 5 bases stayed unmatched. This CDR3 is built from 16 residues. Germline-derived CDR1 and CDR2 are ENHRY and SYGVKD. The CDR3 spells CATGLAGDVNTGELFF. For the CDR3, the DNA is TGTGCCACGGGACTAGCGGGAGATGTGAACACCGGGGAGCTGTTTTTT.

CDR3 bases: TGTGCCAGCAGCCAATCCTGGGCCAATCAGCCCCAGCATTTT. Its translation: CASSQSWANQPQHF. V gene TRBV4-2 combines with J gene TRBJ1-5; D remains ambiguous. The germline V and J ends were trimmed by 2 bases and 3 bases, with 8 bases remaining between them. The CDR3 loop spans 14 amino acids. Germline-derived CDR1 and CDR2 are LGHNA and YNFKEQ.

This clone has just one count. Within the sample, other DNA sequences also encode this same CDR3. This chain joins TRBV27 and TRBJ2-5; the D is unclear. Looked up from germline, CDR1 is MNHEY and CDR2 is SMNVEV (reference sequence). This CDR3 region has 11 residues. Trimming left V 3 bases short and J 1 base short, with 0 bases between. The CDR3 bases are TGTGCCAGCAGTTTCCAAGAGACCCAGTACTTC. Amino acid sequence: CASSFQETQYF.

For this clone: This CDR3 is also generated by other DNA sequences in the sample. V is TRBV11-2 and J is TRBJ2-7; a weak D match, TRBD2 (5 bases). Per germline, CDR1 SGHAT and CDR2 FQNNGV. The V gene lost 5 bases and the J gene lost 2 bases, with 10 bases spanning the gap. CDR3 length: 13 residues. CDR3 amino acids: CASSLGLAYEQYF. CDR3 DNA sequence: TGTGCCAGCAGCCTCGGACTTGCCTACGAGCAGTACTTC.

This chain joins TRBV27 and TRBJ2-5; D is ambiguous. The CDR3 loop spans 14 amino acids. Germline V CDR1 and CDR2: MNHEY, SMNVEV (reference sequence). V was clipped by 2 bases and J by 4 bases, with 11 bases between them. The CDR3 protein is CASSLKGLAETQYF. The CDR3, as DNA: TGTGCCAGCAGTTTAAAGGGTTTGGCAGAGACCCAGTACTTC.

This chain uses TRBV15 with TRBJ1-1; D is possibly TRBD1 (6 bases). Germline CDR1 reads LNHNV; CDR2 reads YYDKDF (reference sequence). The CDR3 runs 14 residues. The V end lost 1 base, the J end lost 6 bases, and 12 bases lay between the germline ends. CDR3 in DNA: TGTGCCACCAGCAGAGGCGTCGGGGGGCCTGAAGCTTTCTTT. It encodes CATSRGVGGPEAFF.

This sequence joins TRBV9 and TRBJ1-4; maybe TRBD1 (5 bases). With 3 bases removed from V and 6 bases from J, the gap between germline ends came to 9 bases. CDR3 length: 13 amino acids. Germline CDR1 is SGDLS and CDR2 is YYNGEE. The CDR3 DNA sequence: TGTGCCAGCAGCGCCGGGACGGATGAAAAACTGTTTTTT. Its protein is CASSAGTDEKLFF.

This clone appeared a single time. The chain uses TRBV19 and TRBJ2-7; 8 bases are a match to TRBD1. Unmatched junction bases numbered 7, after V lost 4 bases and J lost 2 bases. Germline lookup yields CDR1 LNHDA and CDR2 SQIVND (reference sequence). The CDR3 runs to 15 residues. CDR3 sequence reads: CASSTGQGPPYEQYF. In DNA form, the CDR3 reads TGTGCCAGTAGTACCGGACAGGGCCCCCCCTACGAGCAGTACTTC.

This clone came up a few times. The CDR3 region is CASSNGGLYYEQYF. Here the CDR3 DNA reads TGTGCCAGCAGCAACGGAGGACTATACTACGAGCAGTACTTC. The genes are TRBV11-2 and TRBJ2-7; tentative D call: TRBD2 (6 bases). Germline V lookup: CDR1 SGHAT, CDR2 FQNNGV. V was trimmed by 5 bases and J by 3 bases, leaving 14 bases between them. The CDR3 length is 14 residues.

This clone was found many times. The V call is TRBV19, the J call TRBJ2-1, with TRBD2 identical over 8 bases. Losses at the gene ends were 6 bases for V and 7 bases for J; bases not matched to a gene: 5. In germline, CDR1 is LNHDA, CDR2 SQIVND (reference sequence). The CDR3 contains 13 residues. In DNA, the CDR3 is TGTGCCAGTAGAGATATAGCGGGGAATGAGCAGTTCTTC. Translating it yields CASRDIAGNEQFF.

The chain is built from TRBV6-4 and TRBJ2-1; 8 positions match TRBD1. Germline values: CDR1 MRHNA, CDR2 SNTAGT. The CDR3 sequence is 15 residues long. After removal of 6 bases from V and 0 bases from J, the junction contained 4 bases not matched to a gene. The CDR3 sequence: CASSPGGSSYNEQFF. For the CDR3, the DNA is TGTGCCAGCAGCCCAGGGGGCAGCTCCTACAATGAGCAGTTCTTC.

The chain has TRBV6-5 and TRBJ2-5; the match to TRBD1 covers 7 bases. Looked up from germline, CDR1 is MNHEY and CDR2 is SVGAGI. J was trimmed by 4 bases and V by 7 bases; bases with no gene match: 6. This CDR3 comprises 13 residues. The CDR3 bases are TGTGCCAGCACTGTGACAGGGAGAGAGACCCAGTACTTC. This codes for CASTVTGRETQYF.

This sequence joins TRBV5-1 and TRBJ2-1; tentative D call: TRBD1 (6 bases). The V end was cut by 6 bases, the J end by 14 bases, with 15 bases between. This CDR3 has 11 residues. Germline lookup yields CDR1 SGHRS and CDR2 YFSETQ. In DNA form, the CDR3 reads TGCGCCAGCAAACAGGGTCTCGATGAGTTCTTC. It is translated as CASKQGLDEFF. The full variable domain, rest sourced from reference TRBV5-1 and TRBJ2-1, is KAGVTQTPRYLIKTRGQQVTLSCSPISGHRSVSWYQQTPGQGLQFLFEYFSETQRNKGNFPGRFSGRQFSNSRSEMNVSTLELGDSALYLCASKQGLDEFFGPGTRLTVL.

As DNA, the CDR3 is TGTGCCAGCAGTTCAAACATTCAGTACTTC. Protein product: CASSSNIQYF. The J gene is TRBJ2-4, the V gene TRBV28; D is unclear. The V and J ends lost 4 bases and 6 bases respectively, with 1 base between them. This CDR3 is built from 10 residues. Germline V CDR1 and CDR2: MDHEN, SYDVKM.

The rearrangement joins TRBV6-5 to TRBJ1-1, with 10 nucleotides matching TRBD1. The J segment lost 7 bases and the V segment lost 0 bases, leaving 8 bases of the junction unmatched. Germline V CDR1 and CDR2: MNHEY, SVGAGI. The CDR3 sequence is 16 residues long. The CDR3 region has the DNA TGTGCCAGCAGTTACTCAGCGGGACAGGGGTTGGTTGAAGCTTTCTTT. Protein sequence: CASSYSAGQGLVEAFF.

V usage is TRBV13 and J usage is TRBJ1-4, with TRBD1 matching over 8 bases. Germline V gene sequence: CDR1 PRHDT, CDR2 FYEKMQ (reference sequence). This CDR3 comprises 18 residues. With 5 bases clipped from V and 6 bases from J, the junction kept 17 bases outside the gene matches. CDR3 sequence reads: CASSPQDPQGEKDEKLFF. For the CDR3, the DNA is TGTGCCAGCAGCCCTCAGGATCCACAGGGGGAGAAGGATGAAAAACTGTTTTTT.